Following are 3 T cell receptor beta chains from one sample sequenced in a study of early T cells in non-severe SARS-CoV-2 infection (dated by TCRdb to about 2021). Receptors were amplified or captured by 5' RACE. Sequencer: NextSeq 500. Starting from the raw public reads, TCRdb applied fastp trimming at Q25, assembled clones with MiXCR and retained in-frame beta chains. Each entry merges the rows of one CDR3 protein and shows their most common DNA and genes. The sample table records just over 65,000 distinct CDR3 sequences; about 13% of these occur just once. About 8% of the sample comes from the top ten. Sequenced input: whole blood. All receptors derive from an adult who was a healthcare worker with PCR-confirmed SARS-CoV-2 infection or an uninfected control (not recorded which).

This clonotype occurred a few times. The CDR3 loop is CASSPLGAEAFF. In nucleotides, the CDR3 is TGTGCCAGCAGCCCTCTCGGCGCTGAAGCTTTCTTT. The V and J genes are TRBV3-1 and TRBJ1-1; D not resolved. The CDR3 runs to 12 residues. Germline values: CDR1 LGHDT, CDR2 YNNKEL (reference sequence). Trimming removed 4 bases at V and 6 bases at J, with 9 bases between.

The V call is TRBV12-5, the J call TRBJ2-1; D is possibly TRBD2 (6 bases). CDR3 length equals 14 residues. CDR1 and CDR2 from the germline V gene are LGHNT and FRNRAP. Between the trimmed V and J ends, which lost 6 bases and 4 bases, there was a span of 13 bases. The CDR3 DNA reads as TGTGCTAGTGGGTTAACGACTAGTTACAATGAGCAGTTCTTC. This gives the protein CASGLTTSYNEQFF.

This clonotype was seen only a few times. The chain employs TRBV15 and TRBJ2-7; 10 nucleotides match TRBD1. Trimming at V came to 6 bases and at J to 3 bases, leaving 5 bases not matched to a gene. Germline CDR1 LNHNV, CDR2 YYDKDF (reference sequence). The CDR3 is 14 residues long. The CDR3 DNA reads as TGTGCCACCAGAACCGGGACAGGGGACTACGAGCAGTACTTC. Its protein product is CATRTGTGDYEQYF. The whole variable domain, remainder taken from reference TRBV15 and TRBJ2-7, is DAMVIQNPRYQVTQFGKPVTLSCSQTLNHNVMYWYQQKSSQAPKLLFHYYDKDFNNEADTPDNFQSRRPNTSFCFLDIRSPGLGDTAMYLCATRTGTGDYEQYFGPGTRLTVT.